A single sample gave rise to the 14 T cell receptor beta chains below, sequenced in a study of CD8 T cells in Susac syndrome. cDNA came from roughly 0.53 to 1 ug RNA primed by random hexamers. TCRdb reprocessed the immunoSEQ multiplex PCR reads with MiXCR, giving one entry per CDR3 protein. Of approximately 79,000 distinct CDR3 sequences in the sample, around 93% are singletons; the top ten hold around 0.45%. The sample comprised CD8+ T cells from PBMCs. These receptors were obtained from a human donor with Susac syndrome.

The chain combines TRBV7-9 with TRBJ2-5; 11 bases match TRBD2. V lost 4 bases, J lost 4 bases, and 5 bases stayed unmatched. Germline CDR1 is SEHNR and CDR2 is FQNEAQ (reference sequence). CDR3 length equals 15 residues. The CDR3 nucleotides read TGTGCCAGCAGCTCTAGCGGGAGGAGTGGAGAGACCCAGTACTTC. Translated, it gives CASSSSGRSGETQYF.

V gene TRBV4-3 combines with J gene TRBJ2-1, with 8 bases identical to TRBD2. The CDR3 has 15 amino acids. The V gene end was trimmed by 1 base and the J gene end by 5 bases; junction bases not matched to a gene: 4. Germline CDR1 reads LGHNA; CDR2 reads YSLEER. CDR3 DNA sequence: TGCGCCAGCAGCCAAGGAACTAGCGGACACAATGAGCAGTTCTTC. Translated, it gives CASSQGTSGHNEQFF.

The rearrangement uses TRBV3-1 and TRBJ2-2; no definite D call. CDR3 length equals 14 residues. Trimming cost V 0 bases and J 1 base, with 3 bases left between them. Germline CDR1 and CDR2: LGHDT and YNNKEL (reference sequence). The CDR3: CASSQDRNTGELFF. For the CDR3, the DNA is TGTGCCAGCAGCCAAGACCGGAACACCGGGGAGCTGTTTTTT.

Here the CDR3 reads CSVEDKGGIRIGTQYF. The CDR3 region has the DNA TGCAGCGTTGAAGATAAGGGAGGGATCCGCATCGGGACCCAGTACTTC. This chain uses TRBV29-1 with TRBJ2-5; 7 bases match TRBD2. The CDR3 totals 16 residues. The V gene's germline CDR1 is SQVTM and CDR2 ANQGSEA. V shed 0 bases and J 7 bases; nucleotides not matched to a gene: 14.

The gene calls are TRBV4-1 and TRBJ2-2, with D perhaps matching TRBD2 (5 bases). There are 16 residues in the CDR3. The V gene's germline CDR1 is MGHRA and CDR2 YSYEKL. V dropped 4 bases and J dropped 4 bases, with 16 bases sitting between them. The CDR3 DNA reads as TGCGCCAGCAGCCCCGCCGGGGTTCGGGTCACCGGGGAGCTGTTTTTT. Protein: CASSPAGVRVTGELFF.

This chain connects TRBV27 to TRBJ2-7; 8 bases line up with TRBD1. Germline V gives CDR1 MNHEY, CDR2 SMNVEV (reference sequence). The CDR3 consists of 13 residues. V was pared by 2 bases and J by 5 bases, with 2 bases of the junction left unmatched. The chain's CDR3 is CASSLLTGDEQYF. In nucleotides, the CDR3 is TGTGCCAGCAGTTTACTGACAGGGGACGAGCAGTACTTC.

The chain carries TRBV7-2 and TRBJ2-3; 13 nucleotides line up with TRBD2. Trimming cost V 4 bases and J 5 bases; bases outside gene matches: 6. The CDR3 extends over 16 amino acids. The germline gives CDR1 SGHTA, CDR2 FQGNSA. The CDR3 region has the DNA TGTGCCAGCAGCTCGGGACTAGCGGGGAGGGGAGATACGCAGTATTTT. This codes for CASSSGLAGRGDTQYF.

Here the CDR3 DNA reads TGCAGTGCTAGTGTGAGGCCCGAGAAAAATGAGCAGTTCTTC. This gives the protein CSASVRPEKNEQFF. The chain has TRBV20-1 and TRBJ2-1; no clear D. CDR3 length equals 14 residues. Germline V gene data show CDR1 as DFQATT and CDR2 as SNEGSKA (reference sequence). V lost 3 bases, J lost 7 bases, and 16 bases lay in between.

Here the CDR3 reads CSARLAGVGDTQYF. The CDR3 DNA reads TGCAGTGCACGACTAGCGGGAGTGGGCGATACGCAGTATTTT. The rearrangement uses TRBV20-1 and TRBJ2-3, with TRBD2 matching over 12 bases. The length of the CDR3 is 14 residues. The junction had 7 bases not matched to a gene; V was cut back by 6 bases and J by 6 bases. From germline, CDR1 is DFQATT and CDR2 SNEGSKA (reference sequence).

The chain combines TRBV3-1 with TRBJ1-6; D not certain. The CDR3 runs 12 residues. From germline, CDR1 is LGHDT and CDR2 YNNKEL (reference sequence). V dropped 7 bases and J dropped 9 bases, with 10 bases sitting between them. The CDR3 loop is CASNYGVSPLHF. The CDR3 nucleotides are TGTGCCAGCAACTACGGGGTTTCACCCCTCCACTTT.

The gene calls are TRBV20-1 and TRBJ2-2; 10 bases align to TRBD2. This CDR3 has 13 amino acids. CDR1 is DFQATT and CDR2 is SNEGSKA in the germline V gene (reference sequence). V lost 5 bases and J lost 6; bases outside the gene matches: 3. DNA of the CDR3: TGCAGTGCTTCTAGCGGGAGTCCCGGGGAGCTGTTTTTT. Protein product: CSASSGSPGELFF.

The rearrangement uses TRBV6-1 and TRBJ1-1; a weak D match, TRBD1 (6 bases). The CDR3 contains 10 residues. V was pared by 6 bases and J by 11 bases, with 10 bases between. Germline CDR1 reads MNHNS; CDR2 reads SASEGT. The CDR3 coding sequence is TGTGCCAGCAGCCAGGGGTTCGCTTTCTTT. It translates to CASSQGFAFF.

The V call is TRBV7-2, the J call TRBJ2-5; TRBD2 matches at 15 bases. Trimming took 4 bases from V and 5 from J; bases not matched to a gene: 2. The CDR3 is 15 amino acids. Germline CDR1 SGHTA, CDR2 FQGNSA. DNA of the CDR3: TGTGCCAGCAGCTGGACTAGCGGGAGGGGGGAGACCCAGTACTTC. This codes for CASSWTSGRGETQYF. The whole variable domain, filled in from reference TRBV7-2 and TRBJ2-5, reads GAGVSQSPSNKVTEKGKDVELRCDPISGHTALYWYRQSLGQGLEFLIYFQGNSAPDKSGLPSDRFSAERTGGSVSTLTIQRTQQEDSAVYLCASSWTSGRGETQYFGPGTRLLVL.

This sequence joins TRBV5-4 and TRBJ2-1; D is perhaps TRBD2 (6 bases). With 4 bases removed from V and 5 bases from J, the gap between germline ends came to 16 bases. The CDR3 covers 15 residues. CDR1 is SGHNT, CDR2 YYREEE, per germline (reference sequence). The CDR3 DNA reads TGTGCCAGCAGCACGCCCGGGACTGAAAACAATGAGCAGTTCTTC. Residues: CASSTPGTENNEQFF.